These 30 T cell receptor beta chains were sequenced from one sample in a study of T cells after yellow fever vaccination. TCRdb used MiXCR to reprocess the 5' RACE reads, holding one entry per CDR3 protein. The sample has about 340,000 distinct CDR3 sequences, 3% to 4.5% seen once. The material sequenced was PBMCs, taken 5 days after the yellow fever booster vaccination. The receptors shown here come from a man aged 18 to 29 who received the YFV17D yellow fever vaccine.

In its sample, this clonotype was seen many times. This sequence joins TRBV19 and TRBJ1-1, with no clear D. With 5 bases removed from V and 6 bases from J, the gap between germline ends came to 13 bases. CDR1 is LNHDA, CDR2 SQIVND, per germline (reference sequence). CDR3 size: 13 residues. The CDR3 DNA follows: TGTGCCAGTAGTGTGGTTCCTGGCTCTGAAGCTTTCTTT. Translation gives CASSVVPGSEAFF.

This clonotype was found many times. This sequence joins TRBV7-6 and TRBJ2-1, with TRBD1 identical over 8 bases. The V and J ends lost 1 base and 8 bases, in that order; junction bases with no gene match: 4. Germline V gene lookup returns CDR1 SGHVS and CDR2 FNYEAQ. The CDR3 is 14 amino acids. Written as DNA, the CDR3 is TGTGCCAGCAGCTTAGGGACAGGGTGGTATGAGCAGTTCTTC. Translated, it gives CASSLGTGWYEQFF.

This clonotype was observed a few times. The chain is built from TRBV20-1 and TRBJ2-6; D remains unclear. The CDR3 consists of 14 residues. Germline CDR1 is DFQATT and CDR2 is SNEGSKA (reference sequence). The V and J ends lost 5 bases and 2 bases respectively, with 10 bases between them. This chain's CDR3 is CSAFPMAGANVLTF. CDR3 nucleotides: TGCAGTGCTTTTCCTATGGCTGGGGCCAACGTCCTGACTTTC.

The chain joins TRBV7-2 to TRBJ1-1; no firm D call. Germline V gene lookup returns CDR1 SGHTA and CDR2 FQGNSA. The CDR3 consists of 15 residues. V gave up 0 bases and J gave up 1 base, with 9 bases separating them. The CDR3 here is CASSLAMKPNTEAFF. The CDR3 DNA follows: TGTGCCAGCAGCTTAGCGATGAAACCGAACACTGAAGCTTTCTTT.

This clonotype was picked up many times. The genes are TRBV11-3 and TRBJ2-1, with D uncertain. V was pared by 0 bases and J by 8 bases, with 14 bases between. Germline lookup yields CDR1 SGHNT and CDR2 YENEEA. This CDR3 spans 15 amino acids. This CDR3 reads CASSLDGPSVDEQFF. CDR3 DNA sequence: TGTGCCAGCAGCTTAGATGGTCCCTCAGTCGATGAGCAGTTCTTC.

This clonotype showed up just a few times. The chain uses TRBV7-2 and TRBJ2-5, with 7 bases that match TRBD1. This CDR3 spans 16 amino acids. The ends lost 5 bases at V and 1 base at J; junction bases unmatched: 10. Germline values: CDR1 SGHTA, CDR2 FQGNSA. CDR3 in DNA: TGTGCCAGCAGCACCCGGACAGGCCGCGGCCAAGAGACCCAGTACTTC. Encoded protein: CASSTRTGRGQETQYF.

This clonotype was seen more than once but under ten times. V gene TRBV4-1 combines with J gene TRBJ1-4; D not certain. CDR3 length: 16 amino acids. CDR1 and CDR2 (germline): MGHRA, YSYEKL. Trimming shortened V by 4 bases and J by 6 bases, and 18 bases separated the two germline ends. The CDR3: CASSRPGSKRDEKLFF. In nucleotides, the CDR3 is TGCGCCAGCAGCCGTCCGGGCTCGAAACGGGATGAAAAACTGTTTTTT.

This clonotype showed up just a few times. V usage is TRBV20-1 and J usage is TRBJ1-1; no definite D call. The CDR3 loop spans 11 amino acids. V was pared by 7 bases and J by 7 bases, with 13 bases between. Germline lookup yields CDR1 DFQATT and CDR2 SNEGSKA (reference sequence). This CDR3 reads CSVSRPVEAFF. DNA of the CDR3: TGCAGTGTTTCGAGACCAGTTGAAGCTTTCTTT.

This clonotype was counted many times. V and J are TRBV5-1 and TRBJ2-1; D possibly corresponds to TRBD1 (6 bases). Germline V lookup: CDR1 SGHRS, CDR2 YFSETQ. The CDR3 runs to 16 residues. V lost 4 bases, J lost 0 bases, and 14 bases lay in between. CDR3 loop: CASSPDGQSSYNEQFF. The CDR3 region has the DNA TGCGCCAGCAGCCCCGATGGACAGAGCTCCTACAATGAGCAGTTCTTC.

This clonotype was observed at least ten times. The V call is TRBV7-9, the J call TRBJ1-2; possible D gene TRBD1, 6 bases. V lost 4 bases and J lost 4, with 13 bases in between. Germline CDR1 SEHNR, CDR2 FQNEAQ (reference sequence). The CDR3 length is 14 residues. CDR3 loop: CASSWETGTYGYTF. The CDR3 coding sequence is TGTGCCAGCAGCTGGGAAACAGGGACCTATGGCTACACCTTC.

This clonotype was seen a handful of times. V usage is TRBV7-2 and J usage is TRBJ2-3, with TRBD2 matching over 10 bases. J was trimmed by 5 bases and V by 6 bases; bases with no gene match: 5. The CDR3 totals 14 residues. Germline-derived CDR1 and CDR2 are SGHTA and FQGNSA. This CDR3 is CASRTSGRGDTQYF. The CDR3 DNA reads TGTGCCAGCAGAACGAGCGGGAGGGGAGATACGCAGTATTTT.

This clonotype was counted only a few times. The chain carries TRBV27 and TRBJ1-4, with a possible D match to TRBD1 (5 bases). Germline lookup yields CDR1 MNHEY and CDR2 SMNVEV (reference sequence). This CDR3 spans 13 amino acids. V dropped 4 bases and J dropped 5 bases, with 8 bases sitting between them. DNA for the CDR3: TGTGCCAGCAGTTCACCAGGGAATGAAAAACTGTTTTTT. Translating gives CASSSPGNEKLFF.

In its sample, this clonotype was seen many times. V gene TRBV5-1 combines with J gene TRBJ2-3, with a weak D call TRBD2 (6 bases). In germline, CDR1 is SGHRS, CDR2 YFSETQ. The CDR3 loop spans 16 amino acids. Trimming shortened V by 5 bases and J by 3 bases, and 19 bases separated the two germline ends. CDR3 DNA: TGCGCCAGCAGGGAGGGGAGCCAGGTTTATACAGATACGCAGTATTTT. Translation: CASREGSQVYTDTQYF.

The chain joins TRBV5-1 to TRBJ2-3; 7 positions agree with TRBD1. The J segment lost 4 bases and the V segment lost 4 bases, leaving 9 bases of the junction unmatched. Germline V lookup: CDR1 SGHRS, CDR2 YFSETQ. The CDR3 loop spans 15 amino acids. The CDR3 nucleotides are TGCGCCAGCAGCCTCACAGGGGTCCCCCCAGATACGCAGTATTTT. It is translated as CASSLTGVPPDTQYF.

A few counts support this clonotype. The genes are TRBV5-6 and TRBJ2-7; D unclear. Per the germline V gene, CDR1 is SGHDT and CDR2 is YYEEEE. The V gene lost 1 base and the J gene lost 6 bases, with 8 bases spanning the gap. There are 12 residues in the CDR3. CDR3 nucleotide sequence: TGTGCCAGCAGCTTGTTCTGGGGCGAGCAGTACTTC. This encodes CASSLFWGEQYF.

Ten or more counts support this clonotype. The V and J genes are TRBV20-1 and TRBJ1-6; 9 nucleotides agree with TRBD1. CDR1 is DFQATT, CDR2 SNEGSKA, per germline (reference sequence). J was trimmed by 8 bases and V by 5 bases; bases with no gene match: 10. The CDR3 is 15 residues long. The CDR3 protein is CSAGPGQGHHSPLHF. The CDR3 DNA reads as TGCAGTGCTGGACCGGGACAGGGACATCATTCACCCCTCCACTTT.

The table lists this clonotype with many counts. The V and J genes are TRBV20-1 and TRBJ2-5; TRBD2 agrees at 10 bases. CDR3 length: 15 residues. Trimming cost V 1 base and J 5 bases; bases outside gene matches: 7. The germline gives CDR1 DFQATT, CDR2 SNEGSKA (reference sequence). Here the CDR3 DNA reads TGCAGTGCTAGAGGATCAGCGGGGGGGCGGGAGACCCAGTACTTC. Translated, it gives CSARGSAGGRETQYF.

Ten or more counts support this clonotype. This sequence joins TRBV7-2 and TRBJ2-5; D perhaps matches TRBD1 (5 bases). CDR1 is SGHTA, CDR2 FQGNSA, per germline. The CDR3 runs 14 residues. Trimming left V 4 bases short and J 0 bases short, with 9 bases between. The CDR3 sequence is CASSYDSNQETQYF. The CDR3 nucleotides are TGTGCCAGCAGCTACGACAGCAACCAAGAGACCCAGTACTTC.

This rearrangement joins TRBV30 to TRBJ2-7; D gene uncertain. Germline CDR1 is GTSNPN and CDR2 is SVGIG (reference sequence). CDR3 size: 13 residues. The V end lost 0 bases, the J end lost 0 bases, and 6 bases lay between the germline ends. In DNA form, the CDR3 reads TGTGCCTGGAGTGTACCGGACTCCTACGAGCAGTACTTC. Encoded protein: CAWSVPDSYEQYF. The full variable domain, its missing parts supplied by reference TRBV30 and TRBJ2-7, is SQTIHQWPATLVQPVGSPLSLECTVEGTSNPNLYWYRQAAGRGLQLLFYSVGIGQISSEVPQNLSASRPQDRQFILSSKKLLLSDSGFYLCAWSVPDSYEQYFGPGTRLTVT.

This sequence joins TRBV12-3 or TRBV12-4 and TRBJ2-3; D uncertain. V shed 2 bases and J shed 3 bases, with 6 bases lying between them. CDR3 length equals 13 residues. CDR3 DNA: TGTGCCAGCAGTTTACCACTAACAGATACGCAGTATTTT. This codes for CASSLPLTDTQYF.

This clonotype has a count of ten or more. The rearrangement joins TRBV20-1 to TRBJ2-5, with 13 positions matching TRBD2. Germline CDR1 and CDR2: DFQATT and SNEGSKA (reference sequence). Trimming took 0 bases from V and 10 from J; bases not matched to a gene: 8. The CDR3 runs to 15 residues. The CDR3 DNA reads TGCAGTGCTAGAGATACTAGCGGGGGGGCCGGAGGCCAGTACTTC. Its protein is CSARDTSGGAGGQYF.

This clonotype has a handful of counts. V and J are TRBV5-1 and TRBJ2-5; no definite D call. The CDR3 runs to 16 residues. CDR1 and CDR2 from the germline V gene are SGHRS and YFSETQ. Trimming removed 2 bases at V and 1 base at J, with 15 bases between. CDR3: CASSFIGKISQETQYF. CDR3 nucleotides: TGCGCCAGCAGCTTTATAGGGAAGATAAGCCAAGAGACCCAGTACTTC.

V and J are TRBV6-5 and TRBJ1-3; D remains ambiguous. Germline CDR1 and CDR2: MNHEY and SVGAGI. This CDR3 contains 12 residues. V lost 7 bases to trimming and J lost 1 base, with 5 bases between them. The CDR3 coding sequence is TGTGCCAGCATTTCTTCTGGAAACACCATATATTTT. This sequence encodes CASISSGNTIYF.

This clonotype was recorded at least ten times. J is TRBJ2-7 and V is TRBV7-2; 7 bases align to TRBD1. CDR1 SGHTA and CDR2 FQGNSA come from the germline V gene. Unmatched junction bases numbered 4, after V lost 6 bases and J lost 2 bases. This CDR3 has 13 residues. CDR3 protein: CASSKQGPYEQYF. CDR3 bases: TGTGCCAGCAGTAAACAGGGGCCCTACGAGCAGTACTTC.

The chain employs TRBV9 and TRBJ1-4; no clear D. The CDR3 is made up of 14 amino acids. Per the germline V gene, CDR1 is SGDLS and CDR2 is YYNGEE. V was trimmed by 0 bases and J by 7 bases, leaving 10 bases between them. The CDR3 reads CASSVEVIGEKLFF. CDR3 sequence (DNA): TGTGCCAGCAGCGTAGAGGTTATAGGTGAAAAACTGTTTTTT.

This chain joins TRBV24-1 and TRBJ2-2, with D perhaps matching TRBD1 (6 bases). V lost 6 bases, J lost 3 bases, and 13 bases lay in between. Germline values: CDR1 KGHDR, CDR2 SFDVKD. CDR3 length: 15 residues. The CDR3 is CATSSSGDYTGELFF. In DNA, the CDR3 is TGTGCCACCAGTTCTTCAGGGGATTACACCGGGGAGCTGTTTTTT.

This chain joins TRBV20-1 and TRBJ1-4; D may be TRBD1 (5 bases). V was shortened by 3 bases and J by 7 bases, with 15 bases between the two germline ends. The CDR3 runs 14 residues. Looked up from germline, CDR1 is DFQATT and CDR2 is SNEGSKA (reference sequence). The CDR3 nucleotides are TGCAGTGCTAGTATGTCGTCCGGGGGTGAAAAACTGTTTTTT. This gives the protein CSASMSSGGEKLFF.

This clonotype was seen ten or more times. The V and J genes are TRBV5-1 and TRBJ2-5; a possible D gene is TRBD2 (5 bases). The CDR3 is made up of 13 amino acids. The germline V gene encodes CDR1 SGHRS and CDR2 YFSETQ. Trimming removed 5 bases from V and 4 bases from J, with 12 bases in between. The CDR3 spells CASSMDLGETQYF. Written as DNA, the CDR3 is TGCGCCAGCAGTATGGACTTAGGAGAGACCCAGTACTTC.

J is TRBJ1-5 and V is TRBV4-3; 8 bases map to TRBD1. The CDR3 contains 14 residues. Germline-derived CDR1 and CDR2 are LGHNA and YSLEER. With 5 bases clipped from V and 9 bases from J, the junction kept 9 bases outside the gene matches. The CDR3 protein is CASSVEQGGMPQHF. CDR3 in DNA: TGCGCCAGCAGCGTCGAACAGGGGGGAATGCCCCAGCATTTT.

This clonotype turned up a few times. The CDR3: CATKGQGAGETQYF. In nucleotides, the CDR3 is TGTGCCACCAAGGGACAGGGGGCCGGGGAGACCCAGTACTTC. The J gene is TRBJ2-5, the V gene TRBV24-1, with TRBD1 matching 12 bases. The germline V gene encodes CDR1 KGHDR and CDR2 SFDVKD. This CDR3 is 14 amino acids long. With V trimmed by 8 bases and J by 5 bases, 5 bases remained unmatched.